These T cell receptor beta chains were read from a single sample in a study of T cells after posttransplantation cyclophosphamide. TCRdb's table, derived via immunoSEQ multiplex PCR, lists solely in-frame clones and lacks some. The counts give just over 25,000 clones, none of them seen only once; approximately 1.5% is held by the top ten. What was sequenced was PBMCs. The receptors were sampled from a man in his fifties in good health, CMV-negative, and a related stem cell transplant donor. Each CDR3 is given with its conserved first and last residue. D genes are given only for firm matches. Clone size appears in some rows only: once, few, many, or a class for an expanded clone.

CDR3 protein: CASSLAGQGNTGELFF
CDR3 DNA: TGTGCCAGCAGTTTAGCCGGACAGGGCAACACCGGGGAGCTGTTTTTT
clone size: many
J gene: TRBJ2-2
V gene: TRBV6-5
D gene: TRBD1
CDR3 length: 16

CDR3 protein: CASSPTYRGTPPYEQYF
CDR3 DNA: TGTGCCAGCTCACCGACGTACAGGGGAACACCACCCTACGAGCAGTACTTC
clone size: few
J gene: TRBJ2-7
V gene: TRBV18
D gene: TRBD1
CDR3 length: 17

CDR3 protein: CAISATQGAETQYF
CDR3 DNA: TGTGCCATCAGTGCAACCCAGGGGGCAGAGACCCAGTACTTC
clone size: many
J gene: TRBJ2-5
V gene: TRBV10-3
D gene: TRBD1
CDR3 length: 14

CDR3 protein: CASSAGPWAGLRYEQYF
CDR3 DNA: TGTGCCAGCAGCGCAGGGCCTTGGGCAGGCTTGCGCTACGAGCAGTACTTC
clone size: few
J gene: TRBJ2-7
V gene: TRBV9
D gene: -
CDR3 length: 17

CDR3 protein: CASSTGGPDTQYF
CDR3 DNA: TGTGCCAGCAGTACAGGGGGGCCAGATACGCAGTATTTT
clone size: many
J gene: TRBJ2-3
V gene: TRBV6-5
D gene: TRBD1
CDR3 length: 13

CDR3 protein: CASSNRGLGAFF
CDR3 DNA: TGTGCCAGCAGCAATAGGGGGCTCGGGGCTTTCTTT
clone size: many
J gene: TRBJ1-1
V gene: TRBV7-2
D gene: TRBD1
CDR3 length: 12

CDR3 protein: CAWSLIGGGYTF
CDR3 DNA: TGTGCCTGGAGTCTTATAGGCGGCGGCTACACCTTC
clone size: many
J gene: TRBJ1-2
V gene: TRBV30
D gene: -
CDR3 length: 12

CDR3 protein: CASSLTLNTEAFF
CDR3 DNA: TGTGCCAGCAGCTTAACACTGAACACTGAAGCTTTCTTT
clone size: many
J gene: TRBJ1-1
V gene: TRBV5-5
D gene: -
CDR3 length: 13

CDR3 protein: CAWRLAGALNEQFF
CDR3 DNA: TGTGCCTGGCGTTTAGCGGGGGCTTTAAATGAGCAGTTCTTC
clone size: many
J gene: TRBJ2-1
V gene: TRBV30
D gene: TRBD2
CDR3 length: 14

CDR3 protein: CASSYSPGVATEAFF
CDR3 DNA: TGTGCCAGCAGTTACTCCCCGGGGGTGGCCACTGAAGCTTTCTTT
clone size: many
J gene: TRBJ1-1
V gene: TRBV6-6
D gene: -
CDR3 length: 15

CDR3 protein: CASTREFGTDTQYF
CDR3 DNA: TGTGCCAGCACTAGGGAGTTCGGCACAGATACGCAGTATTTT
clone size: many
J gene: TRBJ2-3
V gene: TRBV2
D gene: -
CDR3 length: 14

CDR3 protein: CASSEPWSRSSYNEQFF
CDR3 DNA: TGTGCCAGCAGTGAACCCTGGTCGAGGAGCTCCTACAATGAGCAGTTCTTC
clone size: many
J gene: TRBJ2-1
V gene: TRBV6-1
D gene: -
CDR3 length: 17

CDR3 protein: CASDRGISGNTIYF
CDR3 DNA: TGTGCCAGCGACAGGGGGATCTCTGGAAACACCATATATTTT
clone size: many
J gene: TRBJ1-3
V gene: TRBV19
D gene: TRBD1
CDR3 length: 14

CDR3 protein: CASSQGGPYNEQFF
CDR3 DNA: TGTGCCAGCAGCCAGGGAGGTCCCTACAATGAGCAGTTCTTC
clone size: -
J gene: TRBJ2-1
V gene: TRBV14
D gene: -
CDR3 length: 14

CDR3 protein: CASSLETINEQFF
CDR3 DNA: TGTGCCAGCAGCTTGGAGACTATCAATGAGCAGTTCTTC
clone size: many
J gene: TRBJ2-1
V gene: TRBV7-9
D gene: -
CDR3 length: 13

CDR3 protein: CASSKGQEKLFF
CDR3 DNA: TGTGCCAGCAGCAAAGGACAGGAAAAACTGTTTTTT
clone size: many
J gene: TRBJ1-4
V gene: TRBV7-9
D gene: -
CDR3 length: 12

CDR3 protein: CASSFLAGGVTGELFF
CDR3 DNA: TGCGCCAGCAGCTTCCTAGCGGGAGGGGTCACCGGGGAGCTGTTTTTT
clone size: many
J gene: TRBJ2-2
V gene: TRBV5-1
D gene: TRBD2
CDR3 length: 16

CDR3 protein: CASSLQGRDTQYF
CDR3 DNA: TGTGCCAGCAGCTTGCAGGGAAGAGATACGCAGTATTTT
clone size: many
J gene: TRBJ2-3
V gene: TRBV11-2
D gene: -
CDR3 length: 13

CDR3 protein: CASSPWGGRADEQYF
CDR3 DNA: TGTGCCAGCAGCCCTTGGGGAGGGAGGGCCGACGAGCAGTACTTC
clone size: medium-sized
J gene: TRBJ2-7
V gene: TRBV27
D gene: TRBD2
CDR3 length: 15

CDR3 protein: CASSAPGQGYNEQFF
CDR3 DNA: TGTGCCAGTAGTGCACCGGGACAGGGGTACAATGAGCAGTTCTTC
clone size: many
J gene: TRBJ2-1
V gene: TRBV19
D gene: TRBD1
CDR3 length: 15

CDR3 protein: CSVHRDRGTGELFF
CDR3 DNA: TGCAGCGTTCATAGGGACAGGGGCACCGGGGAGCTGTTTTTT
clone size: many
J gene: TRBJ2-2
V gene: TRBV29-1
D gene: TRBD1
CDR3 length: 14

CDR3 protein: CASSLAAYEQYF
CDR3 DNA: TGTGCCAGCAGTTTAGCGGCCTACGAGCAGTACTTC
clone size: many
J gene: TRBJ2-7
V gene: TRBV28
D gene: -
CDR3 length: 12

CDR3 protein: CATSNRQGGEQYF
CDR3 DNA: TGTGCCACCAGCAACCGACAGGGAGGCGAGCAGTACTTC
clone size: many
J gene: TRBJ2-7
V gene: TRBV15
D gene: -
CDR3 length: 13

CDR3 protein: CASSPYLATNEKLFF
CDR3 DNA: TGTGCCAGTAGTCCCTACTTGGCAACTAATGAAAAACTGTTTTTT
clone size: many
J gene: TRBJ1-4
V gene: TRBV19
D gene: -
CDR3 length: 15

CDR3 protein: CSVRGTGPGGTIYF
CDR3 DNA: TGCAGCGTACGAGGGACAGGGCCCGGGGGCACCATATATTTT
clone size: many
J gene: TRBJ1-3
V gene: TRBV29-1
D gene: TRBD1
CDR3 length: 14

CDR3 protein: CASSAYLRAGDGYEQYF
CDR3 DNA: TGTGCCAGTAGTGCCTACCTTCGGGCAGGGGACGGCTACGAGCAGTACTTC
clone size: many
J gene: TRBJ2-7
V gene: TRBV19
D gene: -
CDR3 length: 17

CDR3 protein: CAEASRLAYGYTF
CDR3 DNA: TGTGCCGAGGCTTCACGGTTGGCCTATGGCTACACCTTC
clone size: many
J gene: TRBJ1-2
V gene: TRBV19
D gene: -
CDR3 length: 13

CDR3 protein: CATTYFDEQYF
CDR3 DNA: TGTGCCACCACCTACTTCGACGAGCAGTACTTC
clone size: many
J gene: TRBJ2-7
V gene: TRBV2
D gene: -
CDR3 length: 11

CDR3 protein: CASSLNRGRELFF
CDR3 DNA: TGCGCCAGCAGCTTAAACAGGGGCCGGGAGCTGTTTTTT
clone size: many
J gene: TRBJ2-2
V gene: TRBV5-1
D gene: TRBD1
CDR3 length: 13

CDR3 protein: CASWVGDRETQYF
CDR3 DNA: TGTGCCAGCTGGGTAGGGGATCGGGAGACCCAGTACTTC
clone size: many
J gene: TRBJ2-5
V gene: TRBV2
D gene: -
CDR3 length: 13

CDR3 protein: CASRAGTLVRWGEKLFF
CDR3 DNA: TGTGCCAGCAGAGCCGGGACACTGGTTAGATGGGGTGAAAAACTGTTTTTT
clone size: many
J gene: TRBJ1-4
V gene: TRBV11-1
D gene: -
CDR3 length: 17

CDR3 protein: CASSEGGPPRFF
CDR3 DNA: TGTGCCAGCAGTGAAGGCGGGCCTCCGAGGTTCTTC
clone size: many
J gene: TRBJ2-1
V gene: TRBV2
D gene: -
CDR3 length: 12

CDR3 protein: CASSGSGGAVETQYF
CDR3 DNA: TGCGCCAGCAGTGGCAGCGGGGGGGCCGTTGAGACCCAGTACTTC
clone size: many
J gene: TRBJ2-5
V gene: TRBV10-2
D gene: TRBD2
CDR3 length: 15

CDR3 protein: CASSLRDTAYEQYF
CDR3 DNA: TGCGCCAGCAGCTTGCGGGACACCGCCTACGAGCAGTACTTC
clone size: many
J gene: TRBJ2-7
V gene: TRBV5-1
D gene: -
CDR3 length: 14

CDR3 protein: CASSRQGAGELFF
CDR3 DNA: TGTGCCAGCAGCCGACAGGGGGCCGGGGAGCTGTTTTTT
clone size: many
J gene: TRBJ2-2
V gene: TRBV9
D gene: TRBD1
CDR3 length: 13

CDR3 protein: CASRGKGLGRGDTEAFF
CDR3 DNA: TGCGCCAGCAGGGGAAAAGGGCTCGGGAGAGGTGACACTGAAGCTTTCTTT
clone size: many
J gene: TRBJ1-1
V gene: TRBV10-1
D gene: -
CDR3 length: 17

CDR3 protein: CASSRSRSGTSGYEQYF
CDR3 DNA: TGTGCCAGCAGCCGATCAAGATCCGGGACTAGCGGCTACGAGCAGTACTTC
clone size: many
J gene: TRBJ2-7
V gene: TRBV4-2
D gene: TRBD2
CDR3 length: 17

CDR3 protein: CASSLVGGYTGELFF
CDR3 DNA: TGCGCCAGCAGCTTGGTAGGGGGATACACCGGGGAGCTGTTTTTT
clone size: many
J gene: TRBJ2-2
V gene: TRBV5-1
D gene: -
CDR3 length: 15